This T cell receptor beta chain was profiled in a study of cytomegalovirus exposure and HLA in healthy donors. Findings and caveats of the study: V- and J-gene trimming in TCR beta was tied to a missense DCLRE1C variant by an analysis performed later.

It was with 60 Vbeta and 13 Jbeta primers that the PCR ran. Assay: immunoSEQ multiplex PCR; the TCRdb copy retains only in-frame clones and omits some. The data hold approximately 88,000 clones, with approximately 80% observed a single time. Between the trimmed V and J ends, which lost 1 base and 3 bases, there was a span of 10 bases. Germline V gives CDR1 LNHNV, CDR2 YYDKDF (reference sequence). The CDR3 has 15 residues. On this clone itself: Its specificity is unknown.

The receptor was derived from a man aged 25-45 years in good health and CMV-seropositive. The chain recombines TRBV15 with TRBJ1-5; possibly TRBD1 for D (5 bases). The sequenced material came from PBMCs. CDR3 sequence (DNA): TGTGCCACCAGCAGAGGACAGCAAAACAATCAGCCCCAGCATTTT. Residues: CATSRGQQNNQPQHF. Using reference TRBV15 and TRBJ1-5 for the parts outside the CDR3, the full variable domain is DAMVIQNPRYQVTQFGKPVTLSCSQTLNHNVMYWYQQKSSQAPKLLFHYYDKDFNNEADTPDNFQSRRPNTSFCFLDIRSPGLGDTAMYLCATSRGQQNNQPQHFGDGTRLSIL.